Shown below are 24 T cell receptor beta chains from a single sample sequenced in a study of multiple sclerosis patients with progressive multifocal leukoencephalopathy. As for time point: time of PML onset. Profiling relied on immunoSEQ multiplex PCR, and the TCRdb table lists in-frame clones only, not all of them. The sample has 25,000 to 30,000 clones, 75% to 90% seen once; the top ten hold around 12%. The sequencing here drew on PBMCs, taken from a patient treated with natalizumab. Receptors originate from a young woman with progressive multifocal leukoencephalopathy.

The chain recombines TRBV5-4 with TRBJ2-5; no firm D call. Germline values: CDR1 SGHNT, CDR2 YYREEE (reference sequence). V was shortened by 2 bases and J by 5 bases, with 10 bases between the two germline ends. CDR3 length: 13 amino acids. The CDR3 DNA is TGTGCCAGCAGCTTATGGCAGACGGAGACCCAGTACTTC. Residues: CASSLWQTETQYF.

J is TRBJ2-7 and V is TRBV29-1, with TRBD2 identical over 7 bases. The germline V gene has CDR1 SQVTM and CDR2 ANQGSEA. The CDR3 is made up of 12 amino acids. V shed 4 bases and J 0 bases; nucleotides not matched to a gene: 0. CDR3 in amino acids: CSVGLASYEQYF. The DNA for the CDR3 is TGCAGCGTTGGACTAGCCTCCTACGAGCAGTACTTC.

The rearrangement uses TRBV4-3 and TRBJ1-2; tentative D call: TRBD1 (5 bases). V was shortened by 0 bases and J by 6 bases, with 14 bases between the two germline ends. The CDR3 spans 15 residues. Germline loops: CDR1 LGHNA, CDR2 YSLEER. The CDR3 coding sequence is TGCGCCAGCAGCCAAGATCAGGGCGGACTTGATGGCTACACCTTC. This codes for CASSQDQGGLDGYTF.

In DNA, the CDR3 is TGTGCCAGCAGCAGACCGACAGGAGAAGCTTTCTTT. Its protein product is CASSRPTGEAFF. This chain connects TRBV11-2 to TRBJ1-1; possible D gene TRBD1, 6 bases. The germline V and J ends were trimmed by 5 bases and 8 bases, with 12 bases remaining between them. Germline CDR1 and CDR2: SGHAT and FQNNGV. The CDR3 length is 12 residues. Full variable domain (rest looked up from reference TRBV11-2 and TRBJ1-1): EAGVAQSPRYKIIEKRQSVAFWCNPISGHATLYWYQQILGQGPKLLIQFQNNGVVDDSQLPKDRFSAERLKGVDSTLKIQPAKLEDSAVYLCASSRPTGEAFFGQGTRLTVV.

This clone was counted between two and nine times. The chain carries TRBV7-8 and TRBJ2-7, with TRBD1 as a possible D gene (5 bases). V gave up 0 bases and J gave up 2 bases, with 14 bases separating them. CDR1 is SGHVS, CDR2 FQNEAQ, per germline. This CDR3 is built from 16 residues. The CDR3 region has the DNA TGTGCCAGCAGCTTAGCGGGGCATGACAGTACCTACGAGCAGTACTTC. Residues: CASSLAGHDSTYEQYF.

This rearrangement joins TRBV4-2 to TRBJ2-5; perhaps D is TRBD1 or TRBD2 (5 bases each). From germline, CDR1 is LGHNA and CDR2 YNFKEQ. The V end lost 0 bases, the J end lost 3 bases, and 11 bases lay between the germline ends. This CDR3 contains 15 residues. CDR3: CASSQEGTGKETQYF. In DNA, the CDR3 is TGTGCCAGCAGCCAAGAAGGGACGGGTAAAGAGACCCAGTACTTC.

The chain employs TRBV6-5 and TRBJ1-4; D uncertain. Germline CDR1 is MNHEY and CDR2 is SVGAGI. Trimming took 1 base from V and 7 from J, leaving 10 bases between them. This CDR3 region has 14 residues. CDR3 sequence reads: CASSYFVRAEKLFF. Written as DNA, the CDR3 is TGTGCCAGCAGTTACTTTGTTCGGGCTGAAAAACTGTTTTTT.

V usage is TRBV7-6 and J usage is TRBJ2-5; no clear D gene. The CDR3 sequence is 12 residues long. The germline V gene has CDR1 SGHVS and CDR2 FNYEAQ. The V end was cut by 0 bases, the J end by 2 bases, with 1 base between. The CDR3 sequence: CASSLAQETQYF. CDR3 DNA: TGTGCCAGCAGCTTAGCGCAAGAGACCCAGTACTTC.

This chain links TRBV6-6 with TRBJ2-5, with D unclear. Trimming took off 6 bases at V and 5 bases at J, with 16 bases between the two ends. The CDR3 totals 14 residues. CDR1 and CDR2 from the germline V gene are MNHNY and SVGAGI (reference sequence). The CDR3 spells CASSPFSLIETQYF. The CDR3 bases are TGTGCCAGCAGCCCGTTCTCTCTCATTGAGACCCAGTACTTC.

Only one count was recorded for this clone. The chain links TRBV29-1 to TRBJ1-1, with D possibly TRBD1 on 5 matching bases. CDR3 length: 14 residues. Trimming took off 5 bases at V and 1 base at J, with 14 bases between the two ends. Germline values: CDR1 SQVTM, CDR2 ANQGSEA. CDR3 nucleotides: TGCAGCGTTCGGGGGTTGGGGTCGAACACTGAAGCTTTCTTT. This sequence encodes CSVRGLGSNTEAFF.

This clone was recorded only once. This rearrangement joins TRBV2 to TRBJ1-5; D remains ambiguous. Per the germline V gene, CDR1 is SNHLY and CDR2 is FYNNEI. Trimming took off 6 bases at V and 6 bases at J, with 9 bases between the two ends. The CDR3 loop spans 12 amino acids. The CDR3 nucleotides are TGTGCCAGCAGGGGAGACTCTCAGCCCCAGCATTTT. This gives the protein CASRGDSQPQHF.

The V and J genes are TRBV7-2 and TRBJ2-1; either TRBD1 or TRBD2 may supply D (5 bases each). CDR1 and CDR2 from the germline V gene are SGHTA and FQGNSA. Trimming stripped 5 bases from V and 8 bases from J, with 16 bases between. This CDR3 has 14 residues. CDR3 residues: CASSPYWGSDEQFF. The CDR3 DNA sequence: TGTGCCAGCAGCCCGTACTGGGGGTCCGATGAGCAGTTCTTC.

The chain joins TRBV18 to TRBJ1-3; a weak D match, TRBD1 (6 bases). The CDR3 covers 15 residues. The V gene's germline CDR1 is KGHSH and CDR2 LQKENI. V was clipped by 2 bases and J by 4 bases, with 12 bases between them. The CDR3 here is CASSPVGARGNTIYF. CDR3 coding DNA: TGTGCCAGCTCACCAGTGGGGGCACGAGGAAACACCATATATTTT. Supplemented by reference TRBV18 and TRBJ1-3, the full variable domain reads NAGVMQNPRHLVRRRGQEARLRCSPMKGHSHVYWYRQLPEEGLKFMVYLQKENIIDESGMPKERFSAEFPKEGPSILRIQQVVRGDSAAYFCASSPVGARGNTIYFGEGSWLTVV.

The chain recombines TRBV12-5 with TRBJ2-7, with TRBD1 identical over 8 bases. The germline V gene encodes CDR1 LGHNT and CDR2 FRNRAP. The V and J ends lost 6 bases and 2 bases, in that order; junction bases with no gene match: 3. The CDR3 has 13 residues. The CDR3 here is CASGPTGAYEQYF. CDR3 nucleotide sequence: TGTGCTAGTGGACCGACAGGGGCCTACGAGCAGTACTTC.

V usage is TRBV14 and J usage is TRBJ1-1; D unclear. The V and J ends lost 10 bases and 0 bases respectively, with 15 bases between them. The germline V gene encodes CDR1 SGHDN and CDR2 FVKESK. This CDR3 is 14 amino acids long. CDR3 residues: CATSRSQLNTEAFF. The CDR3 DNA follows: TGTGCCACTTCTCGGTCACAGCTGAACACTGAAGCTTTCTTT.

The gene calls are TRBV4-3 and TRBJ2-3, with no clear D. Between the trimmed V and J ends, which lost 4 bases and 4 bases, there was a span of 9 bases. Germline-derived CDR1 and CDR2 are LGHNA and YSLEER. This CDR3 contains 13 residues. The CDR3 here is CASSPPASDTQYF. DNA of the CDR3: TGCGCCAGCAGCCCCCCAGCTTCAGATACGCAGTATTTT.

The CDR3: CASSQNIKIGNTIYF. The CDR3, as DNA: TGTGCCAGCAGCCAAAACATCAAAATCGGAAACACCATATATTTT. This sequence joins TRBV4-2 and TRBJ1-3, with D unresolved. V shed 2 bases and J shed 4 bases, with 12 bases lying between them. Germline CDR1 is LGHNA and CDR2 is YNFKEQ. The CDR3 contains 15 residues.

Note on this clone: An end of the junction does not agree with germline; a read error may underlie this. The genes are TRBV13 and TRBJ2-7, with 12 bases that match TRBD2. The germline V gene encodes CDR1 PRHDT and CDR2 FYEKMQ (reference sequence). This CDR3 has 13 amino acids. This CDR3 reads CASSLGLAGLQYF. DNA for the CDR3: TGTGCCAGCAGCCTAGGACTAGCGGGACTGCAGTACTTC. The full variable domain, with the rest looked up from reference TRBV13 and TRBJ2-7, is AAGVIQSPRHLIKEKRETATLKCYPIPRHDTVYWYQQGPGQDPQFLISFYEKMQSDKGSIPDRFSAQQFSDYHSELNMSSLELGDSALYFCASSLGLAGLQYFGPGTRLTVT.

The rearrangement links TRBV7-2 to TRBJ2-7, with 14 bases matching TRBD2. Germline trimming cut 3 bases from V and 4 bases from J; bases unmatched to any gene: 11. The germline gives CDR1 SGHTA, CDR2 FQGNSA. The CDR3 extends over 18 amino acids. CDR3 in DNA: TGTGCCAGCAGCTTTAAAGGCGGGACTAGCGGGGGCCTTTACGAGCAGTACTTC. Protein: CASSFKGGTSGGLYEQYF.

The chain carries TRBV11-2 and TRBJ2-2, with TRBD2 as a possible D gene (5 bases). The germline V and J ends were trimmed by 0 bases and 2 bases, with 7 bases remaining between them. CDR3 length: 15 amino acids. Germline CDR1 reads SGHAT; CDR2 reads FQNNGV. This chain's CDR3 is CASSLERENTGELFF. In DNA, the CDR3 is TGTGCCAGCAGCTTAGAGAGGGAAAACACCGGGGAGCTGTTTTTT.

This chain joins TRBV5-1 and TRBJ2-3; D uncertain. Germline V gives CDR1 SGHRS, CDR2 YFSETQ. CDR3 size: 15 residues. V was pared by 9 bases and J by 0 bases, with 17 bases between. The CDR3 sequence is CATALQSASTDTQYF. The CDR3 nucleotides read TGCGCCACCGCTTTGCAGTCTGCGAGCACAGATACGCAGTATTTT. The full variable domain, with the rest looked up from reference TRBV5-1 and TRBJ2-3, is KAGVTQTPRYLIKTRGQQVTLSCSPISGHRSVSWYQQTPGQGLQFLFEYFSETQRNKGNFPGRFSGRQFSNSRSEMNVSTLELGDSALYLCATALQSASTDTQYFGPGTRLTVL.

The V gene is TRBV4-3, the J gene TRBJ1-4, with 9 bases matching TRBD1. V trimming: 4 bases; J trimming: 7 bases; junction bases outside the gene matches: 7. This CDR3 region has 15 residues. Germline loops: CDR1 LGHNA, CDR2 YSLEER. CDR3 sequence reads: CASSRTGTGSEKLFF. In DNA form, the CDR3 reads TGCGCCAGCAGCCGTACCGGGACAGGGAGTGAAAAACTGTTTTTT.

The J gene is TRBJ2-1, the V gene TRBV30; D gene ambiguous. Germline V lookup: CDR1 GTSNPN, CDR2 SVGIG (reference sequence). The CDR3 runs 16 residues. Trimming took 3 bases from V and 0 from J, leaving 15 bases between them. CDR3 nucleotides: TGTGCCTGGAGAGGACGACGGCTAAGCTCCTACAATGAGCAGTTCTTC. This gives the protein CAWRGRRLSSYNEQFF.

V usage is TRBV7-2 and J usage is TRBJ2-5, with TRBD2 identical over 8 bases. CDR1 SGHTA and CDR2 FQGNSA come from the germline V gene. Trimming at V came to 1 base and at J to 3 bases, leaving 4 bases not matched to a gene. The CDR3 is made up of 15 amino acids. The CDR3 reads CASSLELAVKETQYF. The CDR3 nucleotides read TGTGCCAGCAGCTTAGAACTAGCGGTTAAAGAGACCCAGTACTTC.